One and the same sample provided the 26 T cell receptor beta chains below, sequenced in a study of somatic mutations in cytotoxic T cells in rheumatoid arthritis. The data were produced by immunoSEQ multiplex PCR, yet TCRdb's version contains in-frame clones alone and is incomplete. The sample has around 12,000 clones, about 80% seen once; the top ten hold roughly 13%. Sample: CD8+ T cells sorted from blood. Receptors were obtained from a man aged 45-65 years in good health.

The chain combines TRBV18 with TRBJ2-1, with 7 bases matching TRBD1. Germline-derived CDR1 and CDR2 are KGHSH and LQKENI. This CDR3 is built from 15 residues. Trimming cost V 0 bases and J 4 bases; bases outside gene matches: 3. CDR3 residues: CASSPPQGPYNEQFF. The CDR3 coding sequence is TGTGCCAGCTCACCACCACAGGGGCCTTACAATGAGCAGTTCTTC.

V usage is TRBV7-2 and J usage is TRBJ2-1; D is unclear. Germline-derived CDR1 and CDR2 are SGHTA and FQGNSA. The CDR3 totals 12 residues. Trimming cost V 2 bases and J 9 bases, with 8 bases left between them. The CDR3 region is CASSLSGLEQFF. The CDR3 bases are TGTGCCAGCAGCTTATCGGGTCTTGAGCAGTTCTTC.

The chain uses TRBV6-4 and TRBJ1-6; 8 bases agree with TRBD1. The V gene end was trimmed by 5 bases and the J gene end by 9 bases; junction bases not matched to a gene: 6. Germline CDR1 MRHNA, CDR2 SNTAGT. This CDR3 has 14 residues. CDR3 coding DNA: TGTGCCAGCAGTTCGGACAGGGCCGGTTCACCCCTCCACTTT. This translates into CASSSDRAGSPLHF.

The chain uses TRBV11-2 and TRBJ2-1; 7 positions match TRBD2. Germline lookup yields CDR1 SGHAT and CDR2 FQNNGV. This CDR3 contains 16 residues. The ends lost 4 bases at V and 10 bases at J; junction bases unmatched: 16. The CDR3 coding sequence is TGTGCCAGCAGCTGGGGCCGGGACTATGCCTTTGGGGAGCAGTTCTTC. Translating gives CASSWGRDYAFGEQFF.

The rearrangement joins TRBV27 to TRBJ1-2; D is unclear. This CDR3 spans 12 amino acids. CDR1 MNHEY and CDR2 SMNVEV come from the germline V gene (reference sequence). V lost 5 bases to trimming and J lost 5 bases, with 9 bases between them. The CDR3 DNA sequence: TGTGCCAGCAGTCCCCGACATTATGGCTACACCTTC. It specifies CASSPRHYGYTF.

This clone has only a few counts. This chain links TRBV2 with TRBJ1-1, with a weak D call TRBD1 (5 bases). Trimming took off 6 bases at V and 3 bases at J, with 17 bases between the two ends. In germline, CDR1 is SNHLY, CDR2 FYNNEI. The CDR3 consists of 15 residues. The CDR3 region is CASSDEEGRDTEAFF. The CDR3 nucleotides are TGTGCCAGCAGCGACGAGGAGGGACGGGACACTGAAGCTTTCTTT. The variable domain in full, with the rest retrieved from reference TRBV2 and TRBJ1-1, is EPEVTQTPSHQVTQMGQEVILRCVPISNHLYFYWYRQILGQKVEFLVSFYNNEISEKSEIFDDQFSVERPDGSNFTLKIRSTKLEDSAMYFCASSDEEGRDTEAFFGQGTRLTVV.

The chain uses TRBV4-1 and TRBJ1-2, with 7 bases identical to TRBD1. The CDR3 has 15 residues. V dropped 1 base and J dropped 4; count of bases not matched to a gene: 6. Germline CDR1 MGHRA, CDR2 YSYEKL. As DNA, the CDR3 is TGCGCCAGCAGCCAAGGGGGGACAGCTCCCTATGGCTACACCTTC. Translation gives CASSQGGTAPYGYTF.

The V and J genes are TRBV15 and TRBJ2-7; D remains unclear. Germline V gives CDR1 LNHNV, CDR2 YYDKDF (reference sequence). CDR3 length: 18 residues. V was pared by 0 bases and J by 2 bases, with 20 bases between. The CDR3 reads CATSRDLSMDRSTYEQYF. CDR3 bases: TGTGCCACCAGCAGAGATTTATCGATGGACCGATCGACCTACGAGCAGTACTTC.

CDR3 residues: CASSYRGGDQPQHF. CDR3 DNA: TGCGCCAGCAGCTACCGCGGCGGCGATCAGCCCCAGCATTTT. The chain employs TRBV5-1 and TRBJ1-5; no definite D call. The V gene lost 3 bases and the J gene lost 5 bases, with 12 bases spanning the gap. Germline V CDR1 and CDR2: SGHRS, YFSETQ. There are 14 residues in the CDR3.

This clone was found once. The gene calls are TRBV27 and TRBJ2-4; 7 nucleotides agree with TRBD2. The CDR3 has 15 residues. The germline V gene has CDR1 MNHEY and CDR2 SMNVEV (reference sequence). V trimming: 6 bases; J trimming: 0 bases; junction bases outside the gene matches: 5. CDR3 DNA sequence: TGTGCCAGCAGCGGACTAGGGCTAGCCAAAAACATTCAGTACTTC. It translates to CASSGLGLAKNIQYF.

The chain couples TRBV7-9 to TRBJ1-5, with D maybe TRBD1 (5 bases). V was trimmed by 5 bases and J by 5 bases, leaving 16 bases between them. Germline V gene sequence: CDR1 SEHNR, CDR2 FQNEAQ (reference sequence). The CDR3 is 15 residues long. The CDR3 reads CASSKAGDSDQPQHF. The CDR3 DNA reads TGTGCCAGCAGCAAAGCTGGAGACAGTGATCAGCCCCAGCATTTT.

V and J are TRBV11-2 and TRBJ1-2; tentative D call: TRBD1 (6 bases). This CDR3 spans 15 amino acids. V lost 5 bases to trimming and J lost 0 bases, with 13 bases between them. CDR1 is SGHAT, CDR2 FQNNGV, per germline. The chain's CDR3 is CASSEQGLANYGYTF. The CDR3, as DNA: TGTGCCAGCAGCGAGCAGGGGTTAGCTAACTATGGCTACACCTTC.

The chain uses TRBV5-4 and TRBJ2-7, with D possibly being TRBD1 (6 bases). CDR1 and CDR2 from the germline V gene are SGHNT and YYREEE (reference sequence). Between the trimmed V and J ends, which lost 4 bases and 2 bases, there was a span of 10 bases. The CDR3 is 13 residues long. This CDR3 reads CASSVRGTYEQYV. The CDR3, as DNA: TGTGCCAGCAGCGTCAGGGGAACCTACGAGCAGTACGTC.

The chain links TRBV9 to TRBJ2-1, with D maybe TRBD2 (5 bases). The CDR3 extends over 13 amino acids. The germline V gene has CDR1 SGDLS and CDR2 YYNGEE. The V and J ends lost 4 bases and 4 bases respectively, with 9 bases between them. CDR3 sequence (DNA): TGTGCCAGCAGCCCCCGGGGTTACAATGAGCAGTTCTTC. Protein: CASSPRGYNEQFF. Full variable domain (outside the CDR3, taken from reference TRBV9 and TRBJ2-1): DSGVTQTPKHLITATGQRVTLRCSPRSGDLSVYWYQQSLDQGLQFLIQYYNGEERAKGNILERFSAQQFPDLHSELNLSSLELGDSALYFCASSPRGYNEQFFGPGTRLTVL.

The chain couples TRBV4-1 to TRBJ2-5, with a possible D match to TRBD2 (6 bases). Germline V gene sequence: CDR1 MGHRA, CDR2 YSYEKL. The germline V and J ends were trimmed by 1 base and 11 bases, with 11 bases remaining between them. The CDR3 length is 12 residues. CDR3 in DNA: TGCGCCAGCAGCCAAGGGGGGGTTGCTCAGTACTTC. Amino acid sequence: CASSQGGVAQYF.

V and J are TRBV7-2 and TRBJ2-7, with D perhaps matching TRBD1 (5 bases). Germline values: CDR1 SGHTA, CDR2 FQGNSA. Trimming shortened V by 5 bases and J by 0 bases, and 11 bases separated the two germline ends. The CDR3 length is 14 residues. The CDR3 region has the DNA TGTGCCAGCAGCCCGACAGTTAGCTCCTACGAGCAGTACGTC. Encoded protein: CASSPTVSSYEQYV.

Turning to this clone: The same CDR3 can be traced to other DNA sequences in this sample. The rearrangement links TRBV19 to TRBJ1-5; D gene ambiguous. Germline CDR1 reads LNHDA; CDR2 reads SQIVND (reference sequence). The CDR3 is 12 amino acids. V lost 3 bases, J lost 4 bases, and 4 bases lay in between. Written as DNA, the CDR3 is TGTGCCAGTAGTATCGGGAATCAGCCCCAGCATTTT. Protein sequence: CASSIGNQPQHF.

The chain has TRBV19 and TRBJ2-7; no firm D call. V lost 1 base to trimming and J lost 7 bases, with 11 bases between them. The length of the CDR3 is 13 residues. The germline V gene encodes CDR1 LNHDA and CDR2 SQIVND (reference sequence). CDR3 region: CASSIGVVNEQYF. The CDR3 region has the DNA TGTGCCAGTAGTATAGGAGTCGTAAATGAGCAGTACTTC.

The chain uses TRBV14 and TRBJ2-7, with 9 bases aligning to TRBD2. Trimming cost V 0 bases and J 5 bases; bases outside gene matches: 11. The CDR3 spans 17 residues. The germline CDR1 and CDR2 sequences are SGHDN and FVKESK. The CDR3 coding sequence is TGTGCCAGCAGCCAAGAAAGGGGGATAGCGGGAGATAACGAGCAGTACTTC. Translation gives CASSQERGIAGDNEQYF.

This chain connects TRBV4-3 to TRBJ2-7; TRBD1 might be the D (6 bases). The CDR3 consists of 14 residues. Trimming removed 0 bases from V and 3 bases from J, with 9 bases in between. Per the germline V gene, CDR1 is LGHNA and CDR2 is YSLEER. The CDR3 coding sequence is TGCGCCAGCAGCCAAGATCAGGGGAACTACGAGCAGTACTTC. Translated, it gives CASSQDQGNYEQYF.

This chain links TRBV4-1 with TRBJ2-1; TRBD1 might be the D (6 bases). Per germline, CDR1 MGHRA and CDR2 YSYEKL. The ends were cut back, 4 bases at V and 5 bases at J, with 18 bases in the middle. There are 16 residues in the CDR3. CDR3 in DNA: TGCGCCAGCAGCCCAATAGGGAGACAGGCAAACAATGAGCAGTTCTTC. Translation: CASSPIGRQANNEQFF.

The chain employs TRBV19 and TRBJ2-5, with D unresolved. The germline V and J ends were trimmed by 2 bases and 5 bases, with 21 bases remaining between them. Germline assignment: CDR1 LNHDA and CDR2 SQIVND (reference sequence). The CDR3 covers 17 residues. As DNA, the CDR3 is TGTGCCAGTAGTATATTTAGGTCGGGTCAGGCTGACGAGACCCAGTACTTC. This encodes CASSIFRSGQADETQYF.

CDR3 nucleotide sequence: TGTGCCAGCAAGCCAGGGGTCAGCTCCTACAATGAGCAGTTCTTC. Encoded protein: CASKPGVSSYNEQFF. The chain uses TRBV28 and TRBJ2-1, with a weak D call TRBD1 (6 bases). This CDR3 contains 15 residues. Looked up from germline, CDR1 is MDHEN and CDR2 is SYDVKM. Trimming took off 7 bases at V and 0 bases at J, with 13 bases between the two ends.

This chain connects TRBV19 to TRBJ2-5, with 11 positions matching TRBD1. Germline CDR1 and CDR2: LNHDA and SQIVND (reference sequence). The CDR3 runs to 16 residues. The V segment lost 4 bases and the J segment 2 bases; nucleotides outside the gene matches: 6. The CDR3 DNA is TGTGCCAGTAGTAACGGACAGGGGGCTTTTCAAGAGACCCAGTACTTC. Translating gives CASSNGQGAFQETQYF.

The gene calls are TRBV7-9 and TRBJ2-1; no definite D call. V was pared by 8 bases and J by 2 bases, with 13 bases between. In germline, CDR1 is SEHNR, CDR2 FQNEAQ (reference sequence). This CDR3 region has 14 residues. The CDR3 reads CASSRSSAYNEQFF. The CDR3 nucleotides read TGTGCCAGCTCCCGCAGTTCGGCCTACAATGAGCAGTTCTTC.

Here the CDR3 reads CASSPDGYTEAFF. The CDR3 DNA reads as TGCGCCAGCAGCCCTGACGGTTACACTGAAGCTTTCTTT. The rearrangement links TRBV4-1 to TRBJ1-1; the D is unclear. The CDR3 length is 13 residues. Germline CDR1 MGHRA, CDR2 YSYEKL. V was trimmed by 4 bases and J by 3 bases, leaving 9 bases between them.